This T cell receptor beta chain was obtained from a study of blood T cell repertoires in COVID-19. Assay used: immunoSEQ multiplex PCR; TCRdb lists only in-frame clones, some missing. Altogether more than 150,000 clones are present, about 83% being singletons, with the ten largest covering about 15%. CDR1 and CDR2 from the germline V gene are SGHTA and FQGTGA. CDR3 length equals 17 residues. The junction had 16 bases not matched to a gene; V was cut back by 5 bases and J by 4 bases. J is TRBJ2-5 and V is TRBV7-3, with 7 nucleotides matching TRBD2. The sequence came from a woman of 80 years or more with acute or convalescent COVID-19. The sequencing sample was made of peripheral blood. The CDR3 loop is CASSPNGRRSTGETQYF. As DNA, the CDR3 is TGTGCCAGCAGCCCTAACGGGAGGCGGAGCACGGGAGAGACCCAGTACTTC. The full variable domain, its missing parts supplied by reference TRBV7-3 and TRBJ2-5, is GAGVSQTPSNKVTEKGKYVELRCDPISGHTALYWYRQSLGQGPEFLIYFQGTGAADDSGLPNDRFFAVRPEGSVSTLKIQRTERGDSAVYLCASSPNGRRSTGETQYFGPGTRLLVL.